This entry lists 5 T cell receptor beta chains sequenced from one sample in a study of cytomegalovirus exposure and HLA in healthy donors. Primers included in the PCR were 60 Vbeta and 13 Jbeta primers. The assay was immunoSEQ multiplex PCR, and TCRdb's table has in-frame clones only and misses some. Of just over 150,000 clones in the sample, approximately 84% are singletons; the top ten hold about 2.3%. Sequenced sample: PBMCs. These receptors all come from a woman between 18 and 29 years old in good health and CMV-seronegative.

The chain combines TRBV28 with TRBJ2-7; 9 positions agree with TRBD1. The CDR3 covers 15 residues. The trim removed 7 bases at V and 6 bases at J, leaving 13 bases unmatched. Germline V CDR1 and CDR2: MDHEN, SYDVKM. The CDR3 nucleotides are TGTGCCAGCACAAATTGGGGGACAGGGCTCCGCGAGCAGTACTTC. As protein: CASTNWGTGLREQYF.

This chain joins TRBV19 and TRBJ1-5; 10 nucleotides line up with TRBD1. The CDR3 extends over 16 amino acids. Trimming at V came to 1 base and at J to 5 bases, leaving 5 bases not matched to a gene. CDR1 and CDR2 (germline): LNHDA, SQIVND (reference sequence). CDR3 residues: CASSIGFGQGDQPQHF. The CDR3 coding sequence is TGTGCCAGTAGTATAGGGTTTGGACAGGGGGATCAGCCCCAGCATTTT.

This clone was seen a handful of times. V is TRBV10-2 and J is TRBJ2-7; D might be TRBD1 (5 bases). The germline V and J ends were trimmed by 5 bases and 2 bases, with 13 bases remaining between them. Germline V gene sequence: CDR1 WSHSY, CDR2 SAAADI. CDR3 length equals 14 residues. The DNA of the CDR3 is TGCGCCAGCAGTATCGGCAGGGCAACCTACGAGCAGTACTTC. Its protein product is CASSIGRATYEQYF.

CDR3 DNA: TGTGCCAGCAGCCGATCGAGGGGGGGCTATGGCTACACCTTC. Translating gives CASSRSRGGYGYTF. The genes are TRBV7-2 and TRBJ1-2; D may be TRBD1 (6 bases). V was pared by 5 bases and J by 4 bases, with 14 bases between. Germline V gene data show CDR1 as SGHTA and CDR2 as FQGNSA. The CDR3 contains 14 residues.

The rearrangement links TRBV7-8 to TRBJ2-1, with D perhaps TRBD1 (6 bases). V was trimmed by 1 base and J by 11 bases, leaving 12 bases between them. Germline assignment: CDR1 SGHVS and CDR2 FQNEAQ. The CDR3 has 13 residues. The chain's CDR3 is CASSLVDSLQQFF. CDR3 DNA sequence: TGTGCCAGCAGCTTAGTGGACAGCCTCCAGCAGTTCTTC.